The 27 T cell receptor beta chains below all came from one sample that was sequenced in a study of T cell responses to AZD1222 COVID-19 vaccine. TCRdb keeps only in-frame clones here, not all; method: immunoSEQ multiplex PCR. The sample lists 130,000 to 150,000 clones; 88% were seen once. Here the sequenced sample was peripheral blood, taken on day 0 of AZD1222 vaccination. These receptors all stem from an adult in good health.

The rearrangement links TRBV28 to TRBJ2-1; weak D call: TRBD2 (6 bases). Germline-derived CDR1 and CDR2 are MDHEN and SYDVKM. The CDR3 sequence is 12 residues long. The ends were cut back, 7 bases at V and 7 bases at J, with 11 bases in the middle. This chain's CDR3 is CASNVGGNEQFF. In DNA form, the CDR3 reads TGTGCCAGCAACGTGGGGGGTAATGAGCAGTTCTTC.

V and J are TRBV18 and TRBJ2-7; perhaps D is TRBD1 or TRBD2 (5 bases each). Trimming shortened V by 3 bases and J by 3 bases, and 15 bases separated the two germline ends. The CDR3 covers 15 residues. Per germline, CDR1 KGHSH and CDR2 LQKENI. CDR3: CASSPTSRDGYEQYF. As DNA, the CDR3 is TGTGCCAGCTCACCCACCTCCAGGGACGGCTACGAGCAGTACTTC.

The chain is built from TRBV28 and TRBJ2-3; 8 nucleotides match TRBD1. Germline loops: CDR1 MDHEN, CDR2 SYDVKM. The CDR3 runs 16 residues. V shed 5 bases, J shed 2 bases, and the junction held 9 bases outside the gene matches. The CDR3 sequence: CASSPPGTGFTDTQYF. CDR3 nucleotide sequence: TGTGCCAGCAGTCCACCCGGGACAGGCTTCACAGATACGCAGTATTTT.

This sequence joins TRBV12-3 or TRBV12-4 and TRBJ2-7; D unclear. The V end was cut by 6 bases, the J end by 1 base, with 7 bases between. The CDR3 spans 12 residues. Here the CDR3 reads CASSQTSYEQYF. The CDR3 DNA is TGTGCCAGCAGCCAGACTTCCTACGAGCAGTACTTC.

The chain is built from TRBV5-1 and TRBJ1-2, with unresolved D. V was cut by 4 bases and J by 4 bases, with 8 bases left in between. CDR1 and CDR2 (germline): SGHRS, YFSETQ. The CDR3 sequence is 12 residues long. CDR3 coding DNA: TGCGCCAGCAGCCAGGAGCGCTATGGCTACACCTTC. It codes for CASSQERYGYTF.

The chain employs TRBV25-1 and TRBJ1-6; no definite D call. CDR1 is MGHDK, CDR2 SYGVNS, per germline. Trimming left V 2 bases short and J 2 bases short, with 7 bases between. This CDR3 comprises 15 residues. CDR3 protein: CASSETGTYNSPLHF. CDR3 coding DNA: TGTGCCAGCAGTGAAACCGGGACCTATAATTCACCCCTCCACTTT.

The chain is built from TRBV7-9 and TRBJ2-1; D gene unclear. CDR3 length: 12 residues. CDR1 is SEHNR and CDR2 is FQNEAQ in the germline V gene (reference sequence). The V end was cut by 5 bases, the J end by 8 bases, with 10 bases between. CDR3: CASSPRLDEQFF. For the CDR3, the DNA is TGTGCCAGCAGCCCCCGTCTTGATGAGCAGTTCTTC.

This clone was picked up one time. This chain links TRBV6-5 with TRBJ2-7; D is unresolved. Trimming pared 5 bases from V and 3 bases from J, leaving 11 bases between. This CDR3 region has 13 residues. Germline V gene data show CDR1 as MNHEY and CDR2 as SVGAGI. In DNA form, the CDR3 reads TGTGCCAGCAGTCGTTCAGTATTCTACGAGCAGTACTTC. This sequence encodes CASSRSVFYEQYF.

The chain recombines TRBV2 with TRBJ1-2, with 8 nucleotides matching TRBD1. The V segment lost 1 base and the J segment 3 bases; nucleotides outside the gene matches: 4. Germline V lookup: CDR1 SNHLY, CDR2 FYNNEI. CDR3 length: 15 residues. The CDR3 is CASSEGQGADYGYTF. The CDR3 nucleotides read TGTGCCAGCAGTGAAGGGCAGGGGGCAGACTATGGCTACACCTTC.

V gene TRBV6-5 combines with J gene TRBJ2-3, with a weak D call TRBD2 (6 bases). Trimming shortened V by 6 bases and J by 3 bases, and 10 bases separated the two germline ends. There are 13 residues in the CDR3. The germline CDR1 and CDR2 sequences are MNHEY and SVGAGI. CDR3 protein: CASRGTSTDTQYF. The CDR3 region has the DNA TGTGCCAGCAGAGGGACTTCTACAGATACGCAGTATTTT.

This chain joins TRBV5-4 and TRBJ2-7; D unresolved. Germline CDR1 SGHNT, CDR2 YYREEE (reference sequence). V lost 0 bases and J 3 bases, leaving 7 bases between the germline ends. The CDR3 length is 13 residues. The CDR3 region has the DNA TGTGCCAGCAGCTTGGCGATAGGCTACGAGCAGTACTTC. The encoded protein is CASSLAIGYEQYF.

In DNA form, the CDR3 reads TGTGCCAGCAGCAAGGACGGGAGGGCCGAATCACCCCTCCACTTT. Translation gives CASSKDGRAESPLHF. The gene calls are TRBV7-2 and TRBJ1-6; D is undetermined. This CDR3 contains 15 residues. Germline V gene lookup returns CDR1 SGHTA and CDR2 FQGNSA. V was clipped by 5 bases and J by 10 bases, with 18 bases between them.

The chain combines TRBV28 with TRBJ2-7; a weak D match, TRBD1 (5 bases). V lost 1 base to trimming and J lost 2 bases, with 9 bases between them. CDR3 size: 14 residues. CDR1 MDHEN and CDR2 SYDVKM come from the germline V gene. CDR3 DNA sequence: TGTGCCAGCAGTTTATTAGGGGCAACCTACGAGCAGTACTTC. It specifies CASSLLGATYEQYF. The full variable domain, its missing parts supplied by reference TRBV28 and TRBJ2-7, is DVKVTQSSRYLVKRTGEKVFLECVQDMDHENMFWYRQDPGLGLRLIYFSYDVKMKEKGDIPEGYSVSREKKERFSLILESASTNQTSMYLCASSLLGATYEQYFGPGTRLTVT.

The V call is TRBV4-1, the J call TRBJ2-7, with D hard to call. The CDR3 has 12 residues. The germline V gene encodes CDR1 MGHRA and CDR2 YSYEKL. The V gene lost 0 bases and the J gene lost 5 bases, with 5 bases spanning the gap. In DNA, the CDR3 is TGCGCCAGCAGCCAAGACCCCCACGAGCAGTACTTC. Amino acids: CASSQDPHEQYF.

The chain is built from TRBV20-1 and TRBJ1-2, with unresolved D. Trimming pared 3 bases from V and 8 bases from J, leaving 7 bases between. The CDR3 is 10 amino acids. In germline, CDR1 is DFQATT, CDR2 SNEGSKA (reference sequence). CDR3 in amino acids: CSASSNGYTF. Written as DNA, the CDR3 is TGCAGTGCTAGCAGTAACGGCTACACCTTC.

The V and J genes are TRBV29-1 and TRBJ2-6; 8 bases are a match to TRBD1. Germline values: CDR1 SQVTM, CDR2 ANQGSEA. V gave up 3 bases and J gave up 1 base; unmatched junction bases: 5. The CDR3 is 16 residues long. As DNA, the CDR3 is TGCAGCGTTGAGGCAGGGGGCGTTTCTGGGGCCAACGTCCTGACTTTC. This codes for CSVEAGGVSGANVLTF.

V usage is TRBV5-4 and J usage is TRBJ1-2; D possibly corresponds to TRBD1 (5 bases). Germline V gene data show CDR1 as SGHNT and CDR2 as YYREEE (reference sequence). The CDR3 spans 15 residues. Trimming took off 2 bases at V and 5 bases at J, with 16 bases between the two ends. The CDR3 coding sequence is TGTGCCAGCAGCTTCTTTGGGACCAGTACTTATGGCTACACCTTC. Translation: CASSFFGTSTYGYTF.

This chain links TRBV6-2 or TRBV6-3 with TRBJ1-3; 8 positions agree with TRBD1. This CDR3 has 15 residues. V dropped 5 bases and J dropped 4; count of bases not matched to a gene: 7. Germline assignment: CDR1 MNHEY and CDR2 SVGEGT. CDR3 sequence reads: CASSTTGGSGNTIYF. CDR3 bases: TGTGCCAGCAGTACTACAGGGGGATCCGGAAACACCATATATTTT.

The gene calls are TRBV11-1 and TRBJ1-1; D perhaps matches TRBD1 (6 bases). The CDR3 has 12 amino acids. CDR1 is SGHAT, CDR2 FQDESV, per germline (reference sequence). Trimming took off 5 bases at V and 6 bases at J, with 10 bases between the two ends. CDR3: CASSLQGSEAFF. Here the CDR3 DNA reads TGTGCCAGCAGCCTACAGGGCTCTGAAGCTTTCTTT.

The V call is TRBV14, the J call TRBJ2-1; D unresolved. V was cut by 4 bases and J by 7 bases, with 8 bases left in between. This CDR3 region has 12 residues. CDR1 is SGHDN and CDR2 is FVKESK in the germline V gene. CDR3 bases: TGTGCCAGCAGCCGCTCGACAAATGAGCAGTTCTTC. It translates to CASSRSTNEQFF.

This clone was seen once. V gene TRBV25-1 combines with J gene TRBJ1-4; D is perhaps TRBD1 (5 bases). The CDR3 covers 15 residues. The V end lost 5 bases, the J end lost 4 bases, and 14 bases lay between the germline ends. Germline values: CDR1 MGHDK, CDR2 SYGVNS. This chain's CDR3 is CASSQSQVFNEKLFF. Written as DNA, the CDR3 is TGTGCCAGCAGTCAGTCACAGGTCTTTAATGAAAAACTGTTTTTT.

The rearrangement joins TRBV2 to TRBJ1-2; 10 nucleotides agree with TRBD1. Germline V gene data show CDR1 as SNHLY and CDR2 as FYNNEI. There are 14 residues in the CDR3. Trimming removed 6 bases from V and 12 bases from J; junction bases left unmatched: 13. CDR3 in amino acids: CASRSTGGVPGDTF. CDR3 nucleotides: TGTGCCAGCAGGTCGACAGGGGGCGTTCCGGGGGACACCTTC. The full variable domain, in which reference TRBV2 and TRBJ1-2 provide the parts outside the CDR3, is EPEVTQTPSHQVTQMGQEVILRCVPISNHLYFYWYRQILGQKVEFLVSFYNNEISEKSEIFDDQFSVERPDGSNFTLKIRSTKLEDSAMYFCASRSTGGVPGDTFGSGTRLTVV.

The CDR3 DNA sequence: TGTGCCAGCAGTTTTCCAATAGAAAGTCAGCCCCAGCATTTT. Protein: CASSFPIESQPQHF. The chain is built from TRBV28 and TRBJ1-5, with D unresolved. V was shortened by 3 bases and J by 6 bases, with 12 bases between the two germline ends. The germline CDR1 and CDR2 sequences are MDHEN and SYDVKM. The CDR3 totals 14 residues.

This clone was found once. The CDR3, as DNA: TGTGCCAGCAGGGAGTCTGGGGGTCCTAGGGGAAAACTGTTTTTT. Encoded protein: CASRESGGPRGKLFF. The gene calls are TRBV27 and TRBJ1-4, with D possibly TRBD1 on 5 matching bases. CDR1 and CDR2 (germline): MNHEY, SMNVEV (reference sequence). The CDR3 runs to 15 residues. The ends were cut back, 6 bases at V and 10 bases at J, with 21 bases in the middle. The full variable domain, in which reference TRBV27 and TRBJ1-4 provide the parts outside the CDR3, is EAQVTQNPRYLITVTGKKLTVTCSQNMNHEYMSWYRQDPGLGLRQIYYSMNVEVTDKGDVPEGYKVSRKEKRNFPLILESPSPNQTSLYFCASRESGGPRGKLFFGSGTQLSVL.

This clone came up once. The chain has TRBV7-3 and TRBJ1-1; D uncertain. The CDR3 spans 15 residues. Germline V gene sequence: CDR1 SGHTA, CDR2 FQGTGA. Trimming removed 1 base at V and 1 base at J, with 10 bases between. CDR3 nucleotides: TGTGCCAGCAGCTTAAAGGGAATCGGGAACACTGAAGCTTTCTTT. Its protein product is CASSLKGIGNTEAFF. Using reference TRBV7-3 and TRBJ1-1 for the parts outside the CDR3, the full variable domain is GAGVSQTPSNKVTEKGKYVELRCDPISGHTALYWYRQSLGQGPEFLIYFQGTGAADDSGLPNDRFFAVRPEGSVSTLKIQRTERGDSAVYLCASSLKGIGNTEAFFGQGTRLTVV.

The chain recombines TRBV7-9 with TRBJ2-1, with D tentatively TRBD1 (6 bases). This CDR3 is built from 14 residues. The germline gives CDR1 SEHNR, CDR2 FQNEAQ (reference sequence). The V and J ends lost 5 bases and 3 bases respectively, with 11 bases between them. The CDR3 reads CASSLEDSYNEQFF. CDR3 DNA sequence: TGTGCCAGCAGCCTAGAGGACAGCTACAATGAGCAGTTCTTC.

As DNA, the CDR3 is TGTGCCAGCACCTCAGCGGGGGGCCTTAGCTCCTACAATGAGCAGTTCTTC. The encoded protein is CASTSAGGLSSYNEQFF. The V gene is TRBV28, the J gene TRBJ2-1; TRBD2 matches 9 bases. The CDR3 totals 17 residues. Trimming removed 7 bases from V and 0 bases from J; junction bases left unmatched: 10. Germline assignment: CDR1 MDHEN and CDR2 SYDVKM.